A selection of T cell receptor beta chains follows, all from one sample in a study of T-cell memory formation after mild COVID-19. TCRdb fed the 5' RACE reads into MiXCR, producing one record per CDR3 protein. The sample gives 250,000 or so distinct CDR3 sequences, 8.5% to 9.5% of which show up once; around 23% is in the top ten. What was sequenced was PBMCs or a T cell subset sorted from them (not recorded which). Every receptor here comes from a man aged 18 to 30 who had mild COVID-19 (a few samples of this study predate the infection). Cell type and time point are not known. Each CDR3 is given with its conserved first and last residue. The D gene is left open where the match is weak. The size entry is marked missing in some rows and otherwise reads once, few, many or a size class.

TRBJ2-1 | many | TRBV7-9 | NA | CASSLAGTYNEQFF | TGTGCCAGCAGCTTAGCAGGGACATACAATGAGCAGTTCTTC
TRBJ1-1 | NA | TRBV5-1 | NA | CASSGGALGDTEAFF | TGCGCCAGCAGTGGGGGGGCCCTGGGGGACACTGAAGCTTTCTTT
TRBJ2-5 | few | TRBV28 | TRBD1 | CASSYRDSRETQYF | TGTGCCAGCAGTTACCGGGACAGTCGGGAGACCCAGTACTTC
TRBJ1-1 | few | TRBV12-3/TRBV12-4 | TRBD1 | CASSPRTGGPMNTEAFF | TGTGCCAGCAGTCCCCGGACAGGGGGACCCATGAACACTGAAGCTTTCTTT
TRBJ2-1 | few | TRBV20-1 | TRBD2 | CSVAGGYNEQFF | TGCAGTGTGGCGGGGGGGTACAATGAGCAGTTCTTC
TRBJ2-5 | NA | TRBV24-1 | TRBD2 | CATSDGLAGGKQETQYF | TGTGCCACCAGTGACGGACTAGCGGGGGGAAAACAAGAGACCCAGTACTTC
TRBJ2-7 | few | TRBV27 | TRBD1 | CASSYNRGRHEQYF | TGTGCCAGCAGTTATAACAGGGGTAGGCACGAGCAGTACTTC
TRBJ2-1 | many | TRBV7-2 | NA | CASSDNYNEQFF | TGTGCCAGCAGTGACAACTACAATGAGCAGTTCTTC
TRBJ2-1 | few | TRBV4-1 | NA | CASSQVLQVGNNEQFF | TGCGCCAGCAGCCAAGTCCTACAGGTGGGGAACAATGAGCAGTTCTTC
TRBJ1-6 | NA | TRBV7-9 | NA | CASRTLGGPYNSPLHF | TGTGCCAGCAGAACCCTGGGGGGACCCTATAATTCACCCCTCCACTTT
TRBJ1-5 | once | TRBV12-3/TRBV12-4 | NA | CASSLAAGVQPQHF | TGTGCCAGCAGTTTAGCGGCAGGGGTGCAGCCCCAGCATTTT
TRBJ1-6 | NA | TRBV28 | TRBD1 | CASSPMTGSASPLHF | TGTGCCAGCAGTCCAATGACAGGGAGTGCTTCACCCCTCCACTTT
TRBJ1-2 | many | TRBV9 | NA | CASRKNDGYGYTF | TGTGCCAGCAGGAAGAACGACGGGTATGGCTACACCTTC
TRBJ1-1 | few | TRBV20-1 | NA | CAGPRNTEAFF | TGCGCGGGACCCAGGAACACTGAAGCTTTCTTT
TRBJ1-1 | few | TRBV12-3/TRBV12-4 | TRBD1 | CASSPIRTGVEAFF | TGTGCCAGCAGTCCCATACGGACAGGGGTTGAAGCTTTCTTT
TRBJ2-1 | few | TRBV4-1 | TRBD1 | CASRGPGTGVYNEQFF | TGCGCCAGCAGGGGTCCCGGGACAGGGGTCTACAATGAGCAGTTCTTC
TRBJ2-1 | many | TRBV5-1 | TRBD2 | CASSLGLADSSYNEQFF | TGCGCCAGCAGCTTGGGACTAGCGGATAGCTCCTACAATGAGCAGTTCTTC